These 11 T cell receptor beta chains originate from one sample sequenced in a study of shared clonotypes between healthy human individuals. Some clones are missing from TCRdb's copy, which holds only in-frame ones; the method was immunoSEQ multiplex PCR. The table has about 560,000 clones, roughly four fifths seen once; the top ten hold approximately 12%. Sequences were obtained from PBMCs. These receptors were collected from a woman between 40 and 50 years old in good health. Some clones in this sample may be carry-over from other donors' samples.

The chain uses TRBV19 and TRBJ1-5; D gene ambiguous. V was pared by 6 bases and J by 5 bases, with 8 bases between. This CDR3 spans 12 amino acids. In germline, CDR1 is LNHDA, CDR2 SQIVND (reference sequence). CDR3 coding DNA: TGTGCCAGTAGCCGGGCGTATCAGCCCCAGCATTTT. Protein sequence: CASSRAYQPQHF. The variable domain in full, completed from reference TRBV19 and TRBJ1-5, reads DGGITQSPKYLFRKEGQNVTLSCEQNLNHDAMYWYRQDPGQGLRLIYYSQIVNDFQKGDIAEGYSVSREKKESFPLTVTSAQKNPTAFYLCASSRAYQPQHFGDGTRLSIL.

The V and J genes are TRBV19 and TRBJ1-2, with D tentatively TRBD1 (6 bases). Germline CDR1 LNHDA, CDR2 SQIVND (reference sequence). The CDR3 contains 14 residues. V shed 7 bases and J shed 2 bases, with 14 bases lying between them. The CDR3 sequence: CASTRTASNYGYTF. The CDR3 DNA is TGTGCCAGTACCAGGACAGCATCCAACTATGGCTACACCTTC.

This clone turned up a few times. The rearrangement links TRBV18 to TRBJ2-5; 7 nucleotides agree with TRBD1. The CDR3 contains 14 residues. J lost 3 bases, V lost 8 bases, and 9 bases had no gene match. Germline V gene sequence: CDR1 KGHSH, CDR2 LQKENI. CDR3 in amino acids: CASASTGTEETQYF. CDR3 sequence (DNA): TGTGCCAGCGCGTCGACAGGGACGGAAGAGACCCAGTACTTC.

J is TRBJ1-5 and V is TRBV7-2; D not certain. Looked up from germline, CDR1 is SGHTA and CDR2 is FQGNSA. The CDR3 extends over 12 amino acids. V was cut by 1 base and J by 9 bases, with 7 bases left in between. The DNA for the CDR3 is TGTGCCAGCAGCTTAGAGCTACGGCCCCAGCATTTT. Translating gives CASSLELRPQHF. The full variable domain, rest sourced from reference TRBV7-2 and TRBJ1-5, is GAGVSQSPSNKVTEKGKDVELRCDPISGHTALYWYRQSLGQGLEFLIYFQGNSAPDKSGLPSDRFSAERTGGSVSTLTIQRTQQEDSAVYLCASSLELRPQHFGDGTRLSIL.

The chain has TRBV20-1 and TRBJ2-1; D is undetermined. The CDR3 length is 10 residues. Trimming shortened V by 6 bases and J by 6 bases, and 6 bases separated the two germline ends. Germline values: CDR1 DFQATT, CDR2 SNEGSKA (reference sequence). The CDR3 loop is CSAAGNEQFF. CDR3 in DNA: TGCAGTGCCGCAGGCAATGAGCAGTTCTTC.

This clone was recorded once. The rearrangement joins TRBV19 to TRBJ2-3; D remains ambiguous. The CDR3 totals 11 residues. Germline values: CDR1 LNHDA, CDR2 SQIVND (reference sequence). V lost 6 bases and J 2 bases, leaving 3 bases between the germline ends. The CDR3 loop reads CASRYTDTQYF. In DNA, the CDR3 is TGTGCCAGTAGATACACAGATACGCAGTATTTT.

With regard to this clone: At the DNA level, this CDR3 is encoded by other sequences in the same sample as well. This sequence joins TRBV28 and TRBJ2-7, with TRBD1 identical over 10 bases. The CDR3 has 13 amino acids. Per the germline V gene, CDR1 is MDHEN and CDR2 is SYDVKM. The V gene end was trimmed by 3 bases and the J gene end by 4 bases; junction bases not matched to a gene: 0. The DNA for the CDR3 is TGTGCCAGCAGTTTGGACAGGGGGTACGAGCAGTACTTC. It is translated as CASSLDRGYEQYF.

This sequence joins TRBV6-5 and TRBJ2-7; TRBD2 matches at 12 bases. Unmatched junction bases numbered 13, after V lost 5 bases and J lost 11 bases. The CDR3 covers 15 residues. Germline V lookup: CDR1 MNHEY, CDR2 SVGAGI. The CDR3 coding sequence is TGTGCCAGCAGTACCTCGACTAGCGGGAGCGCAGAAGAGTACTTC. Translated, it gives CASSTSTSGSAEEYF.

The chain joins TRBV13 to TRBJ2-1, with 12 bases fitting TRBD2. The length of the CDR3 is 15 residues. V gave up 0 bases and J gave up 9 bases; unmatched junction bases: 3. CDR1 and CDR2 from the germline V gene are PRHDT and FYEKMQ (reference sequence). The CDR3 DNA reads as TGTGCCAGCAGCTTAGGGCGGACTAGCGGGATTGAGCAGTTCTTC. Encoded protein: CASSLGRTSGIEQFF.

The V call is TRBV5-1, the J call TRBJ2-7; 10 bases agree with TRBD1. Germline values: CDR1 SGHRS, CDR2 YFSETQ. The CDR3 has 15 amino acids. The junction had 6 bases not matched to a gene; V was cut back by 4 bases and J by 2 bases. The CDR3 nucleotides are TGCGCCAGCAGCGGCACGACAGGGGGCACCTACGAGCAGTACTTC. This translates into CASSGTTGGTYEQYF. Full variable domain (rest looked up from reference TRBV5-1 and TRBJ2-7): KAGVTQTPRYLIKTRGQQVTLSCSPISGHRSVSWYQQTPGQGLQFLFEYFSETQRNKGNFPGRFSGRQFSNSRSEMNVSTLELGDSALYLCASSGTTGGTYEQYFGPGTRLTVT.

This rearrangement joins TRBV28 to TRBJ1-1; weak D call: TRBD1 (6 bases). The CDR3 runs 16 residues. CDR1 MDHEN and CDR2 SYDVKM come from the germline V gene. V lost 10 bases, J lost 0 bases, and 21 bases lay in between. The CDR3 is CATSGGGGRLNTEAFF. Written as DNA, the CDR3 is TGTGCCACCTCCGGAGGGGGGGGGCGTCTGAACACTGAAGCTTTCTTT.